The source of this TCR beta chain is a study of shared clonotypes between healthy human individuals. A CD45RA+ naive subset and a CD45RA-negative memory subset were split from CD4+ cells. Points from the study as a whole: Clonotypes shared by all four donors outscored non-shared clonotypes in generation probability.

In the case of this clone: The antigen remains undetermined.

The V end was cut by 2 bases, the J end by 0 bases, with 7 bases between. The CDR3 contains 15 residues. Germline-derived CDR1 and CDR2 are SGHVS and FNYEAQ. A deep-level run was used for the assay. The data were produced by immunoSEQ multiplex PCR, yet TCRdb's version contains in-frame clones alone and is incomplete. The sample shows roughly 500,000 clones, less than 96% of them seen only once. The receptor was isolated from a woman in her 30s in good health. Sample: naive CD4+ T cells sorted from blood. Regarding subset: CD45RA+ positively selected. The chain carries TRBV7-6 and TRBJ1-4; D call uncertain. CDR3 in DNA: TGTGCCAGCAGCTTACAACCAGCAACTAATGAAAAACTGTTTTTT. Amino acid sequence: CASSLQPATNEKLFF.